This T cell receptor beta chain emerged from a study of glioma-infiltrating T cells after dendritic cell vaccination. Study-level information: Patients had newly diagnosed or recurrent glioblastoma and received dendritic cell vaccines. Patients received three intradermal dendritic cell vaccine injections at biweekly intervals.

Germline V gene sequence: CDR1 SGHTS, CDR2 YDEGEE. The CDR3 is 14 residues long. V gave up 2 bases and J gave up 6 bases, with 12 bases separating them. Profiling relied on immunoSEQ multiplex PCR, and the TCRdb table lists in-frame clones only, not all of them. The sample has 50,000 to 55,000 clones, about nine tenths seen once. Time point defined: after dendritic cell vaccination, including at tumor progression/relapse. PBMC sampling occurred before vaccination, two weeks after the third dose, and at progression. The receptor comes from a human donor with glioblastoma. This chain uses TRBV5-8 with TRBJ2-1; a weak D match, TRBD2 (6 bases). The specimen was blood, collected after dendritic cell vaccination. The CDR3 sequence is CASSFGLATNEQFF. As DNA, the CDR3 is TGTGCCAGCAGCTTCGGGCTAGCGACCAATGAGCAGTTCTTC.